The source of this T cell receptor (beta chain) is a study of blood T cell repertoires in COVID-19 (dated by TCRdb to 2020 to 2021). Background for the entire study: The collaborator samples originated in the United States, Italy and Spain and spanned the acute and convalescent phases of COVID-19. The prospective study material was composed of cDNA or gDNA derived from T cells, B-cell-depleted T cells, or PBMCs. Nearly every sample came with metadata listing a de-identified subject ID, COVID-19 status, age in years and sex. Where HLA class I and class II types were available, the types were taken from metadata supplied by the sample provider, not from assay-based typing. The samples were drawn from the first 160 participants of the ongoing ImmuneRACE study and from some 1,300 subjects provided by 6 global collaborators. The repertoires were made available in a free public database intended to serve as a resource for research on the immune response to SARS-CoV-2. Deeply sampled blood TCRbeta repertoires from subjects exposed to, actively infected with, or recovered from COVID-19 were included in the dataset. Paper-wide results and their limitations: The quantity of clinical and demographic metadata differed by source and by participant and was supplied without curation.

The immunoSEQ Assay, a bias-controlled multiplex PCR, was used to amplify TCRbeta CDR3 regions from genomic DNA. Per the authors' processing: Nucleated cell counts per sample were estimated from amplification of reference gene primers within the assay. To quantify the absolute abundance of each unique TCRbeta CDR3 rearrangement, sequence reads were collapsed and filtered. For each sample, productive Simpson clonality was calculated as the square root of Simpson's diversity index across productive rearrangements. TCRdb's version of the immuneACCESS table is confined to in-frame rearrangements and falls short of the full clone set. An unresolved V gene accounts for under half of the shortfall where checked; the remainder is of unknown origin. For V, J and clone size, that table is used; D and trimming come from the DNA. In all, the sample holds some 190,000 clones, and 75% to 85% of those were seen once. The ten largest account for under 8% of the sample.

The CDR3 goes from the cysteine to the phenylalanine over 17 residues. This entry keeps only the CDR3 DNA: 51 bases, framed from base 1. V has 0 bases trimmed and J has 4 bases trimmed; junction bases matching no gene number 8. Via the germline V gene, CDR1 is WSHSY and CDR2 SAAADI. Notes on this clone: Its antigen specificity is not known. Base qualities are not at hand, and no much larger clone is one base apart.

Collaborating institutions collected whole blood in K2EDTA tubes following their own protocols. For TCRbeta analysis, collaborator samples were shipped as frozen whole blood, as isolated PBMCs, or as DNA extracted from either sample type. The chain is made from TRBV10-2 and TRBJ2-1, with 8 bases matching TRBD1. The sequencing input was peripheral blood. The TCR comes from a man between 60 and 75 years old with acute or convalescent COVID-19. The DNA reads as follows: TGCGCCAGCAGTGAGTCGTTTGGGACAGGAACTTACAATGAGCAGTTCTTC. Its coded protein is CASSESFGTGTYNEQFF.